A selection of T cell receptor beta chains follows, all from one sample in a study of beta chain features in type 1 diabetes. Here immunoSEQ multiplex PCR was the method, and the copy in TCRdb shows in-frame clones only, minus some. The data hold roughly 150,000 clones, with around 8% observed a single time. Source material: central memory CD4+ T cells from blood. Receptors originate from a woman aged 40 to 50 with type 1 diabetes. CDR3s include the opening cysteine and the closing phenylalanine or tryptophan. The D gene is left open where the match is weak. Clone size is given for some rows only: seen once, a few or many times, or a class if the clone is expanded.

d_gene	v_gene	abundance	j_gene	CDR3aa	CDR3nt
.	TRBV13	.	TRBJ2-7	CASSSGTRGYEQYF	TGTGCCAGCAGCTCCGGGACGCGGGGCTACGAGCAGTACTTC
TRBD1	TRBV5-1	.	TRBJ2-1	CASSLDDRGAYNEQFF	TGCGCCAGCAGCTTGGATGACAGGGGAGCCTACAATGAGCAGTTCTTC
TRBD1	TRBV28	.	TRBJ1-2	CASRKNTGTAFYTYTF	TGTGCCAGCAGGAAGAATACCGGGACAGCTTTCTATACCTACACCTTC
.	TRBV7-9	.	TRBJ2-6	CASSPYSQGRGANVLTF	TGTGCCAGCAGCCCTTATTCCCAGGGGCGAGGGGCCAACGTCCTGACTTTC
TRBD1	TRBV5-4	.	TRBJ1-1	CASSLDRGNTEAFF	TGTGCCAGCAGCTTGGACAGGGGGAACACTGAAGCTTTCTTT
.	TRBV11-2	few	TRBJ2-3	CASNNWGDSTDTQYF	TGTGCCAGCAACAACTGGGGGGACAGCACAGATACGCAGTATTTT
TRBD2	TRBV5-1	.	TRBJ2-1	CASSPTSGGYNEQFF	TGCGCCAGCAGCCCGACTAGCGGGGGGTACAATGAGCAGTTCTTC
TRBD1	TRBV4-3	.	TRBJ1-6	CASSFSGTGNSPLHF	TGCGCCAGCAGCTTCTCCGGGACAGGGAATTCACCCCTCCACTTT
.	TRBV5-1	few	TRBJ2-3	CASSSRASTDTQYF	TGCGCCAGCAGCTCCAGGGCTAGCACAGATACGCAGTATTTT
TRBD1	TRBV5-1	many	TRBJ2-7	CASSSSGTGTYEQYF	TGCGCCAGCAGCTCCTCCGGGACAGGGACGTACGAGCAGTACTTC
.	TRBV6-6	.	TRBJ2-7	CATSRQVEIYEQYF	TGTGCCACTTCTCGACAGGTTGAGATCTACGAGCAGTACTTC
TRBD2	TRBV5-1	.	TRBJ2-5	CASSQRTSGSEETQYF	TGCGCCAGCAGCCAGCGGACTAGCGGGAGTGAAGAGACCCAGTACTTC
.	TRBV29-1	few	TRBJ1-4	CSVLQGTNEKLFF	TGCAGCGTCTTGCAGGGAACTAATGAAAAACTGTTTTTT
.	TRBV7-2	.	TRBJ2-7	CASSYTSLRSSYEQYF	TGTGCCAGCAGCTACACCTCCTTGCGGAGCTCCTACGAGCAGTACTTC
.	TRBV28	.	TRBJ2-6	CASSLSFSGANVLTF	TGTGCCAGCAGTCTCTCGTTCTCTGGGGCCAACGTCCTGACTTTC
TRBD1	TRBV19	.	TRBJ1-5	CASRWQGARVQPQHF	TGTGCCAGCCGCTGGCAGGGGGCGCGGGTTCAGCCCCAGCATTTT
.	TRBV25-1	.	TRBJ1-4	CASRQGMRMGTNEKLFF	TGTGCCAGCAGACAGGGAATGAGGATGGGGACTAATGAAAAACTGTTTTTT
.	TRBV2	.	TRBJ1-6	CASSEARPGQSLLHF	TGTGCCAGCAGTGAAGCGAGGCCAGGGCAATCACTCCTCCACTTT
TRBD2	TRBV7-2	.	TRBJ2-5	CASSPMGLAGETQYF	TGTGCCAGCAGCCCCATGGGACTAGCGGGAGAGACCCAGTACTTC
.	TRBV18	.	TRBJ2-7	CASSPDFYEQYF	TGTGCCAGCTCACCCGACTTCTACGAGCAGTACTTC
TRBD1	TRBV29-1	few	TRBJ2-2	CSVVGQANTGELFF	TGCAGCGTTGTGGGACAGGCTAACACCGGGGAGCTGTTTTTT
.	TRBV2	.	TRBJ2-3	CASRTRGGTDTQYF	TGTGCCAGCCGGACTAGGGGGGGCACAGATACGCAGTATTTT
.	TRBV18	few	TRBJ1-1	CASSLEPLAEAFF	TGTGCCAGCTCTCTTGAGCCGTTGGCTGAAGCTTTCTTT
.	TRBV5-4	.	TRBJ1-6	CASSLDRTNSPLHF	TGTGCCAGCAGCTTGGACAGGACAAATTCACCCCTCCACTTT
TRBD1	TRBV7-9	.	TRBJ2-7	CASSRSGGQGSYEQYF	TGTGCCAGCAGCCGCTCGGGGGGACAGGGTTCCTACGAGCAGTACTTC
.	TRBV14	.	TRBJ2-3	CASSQWAGYTDTQYF	TGTGCCAGCAGCCAATGGGCCGGATACACAGATACGCAGTATTTT
TRBD2	TRBV7-9	.	TRBJ2-1	CASSLDGRVSNEQFF	TGTGCCAGCAGCTTAGACGGGAGGGTTAGCAATGAGCAGTTCTTC
TRBD2	TRBV6-4	few	TRBJ2-1	CASRGDYNEQFF	TGTGCCAGCCGGGGGGACTACAATGAGCAGTTCTTC
.	TRBV2	few	TRBJ2-6	CASSAPDYSGANVLTF	TGTGCCAGCAGCGCACCCGACTACTCTGGGGCCAACGTCCTGACTTTC
.	TRBV7-2	.	TRBJ2-4	CASSSGSRGSIQYF	TGTGCCAGCAGCTCCGGGTCGCGAGGTAGCATTCAGTACTTC
TRBD2	TRBV5-1	few	TRBJ2-7	CASSLDPGLANEQYF	TGCGCCAGCAGCTTGGATCCGGGACTAGCGAACGAGCAGTACTTC
.	TRBV6-5	.	TRBJ1-5	CASVGGLQQPQHF	TGTGCCAGCGTGGGAGGTCTCCAACAGCCCCAGCATTTT
TRBD2	TRBV7-9	many	TRBJ2-7	CATGGSGSSYEQYF	TGTGCGACCGGGGGTAGCGGGAGCTCCTACGAGCAGTACTTC
TRBD1	TRBV4-2	.	TRBJ1-1	CASSQPAGTGLPKDTEAFF	TGTGCCAGCAGCCAACCTGCCGGGACAGGACTTCCTAAGGACACTGAAGCTTTCTTT
TRBD1	TRBV2	few	TRBJ2-5	CASSGQGDGGETQYF	TGTGCCAGCAGCGGACAGGGGGATGGGGGAGAGACCCAGTACTTC
TRBD1	TRBV30	few	TRBJ1-3	CAWSRDRGRDTIYF	TGTGCCTGGAGTCGAGACAGGGGGCGAGACACCATATATTTT
TRBD1	TRBV4-3	few	TRBJ1-5	CASSQDRTGEKPQHF	TGCGCCAGCAGCCAAGATAGGACAGGGGAAAAGCCCCAGCATTTT
.	TRBV5-1	few	TRBJ2-3	CASSFRVADTQYF	TGCGCCAGCAGCTTCAGGGTTGCGGATACGCAGTATTTT
.	TRBV7-2	many	TRBJ2-6	CASSFHSDIGANVLTF	TGTGCCAGCAGCTTTCACTCCGATATAGGGGCCAACGTCCTGACTTTC
TRBD2	TRBV6-5	few	TRBJ2-5	CASSPRGVGETQYF	TGTGCCAGCAGTCCACGGGGGGTAGGTGAGACCCAGTACTTC
TRBD2	TRBV7-2	.	TRBJ2-2	CASSPRTSGSTGELFF	TGTGCCAGCAGCCCTAGGACTAGCGGGAGCACCGGGGAGCTGTTTTTT
.	TRBV28	.	TRBJ1-2	CASSLSGINYGYTF	TGTGCCAGCAGTTTATCAGGGATTAACTATGGCTACACCTTC
.	TRBV28	few	TRBJ2-5	CASSELTGQETQYF	TGTGCCAGCAGCGAATTGACAGGCCAAGAGACCCAGTACTTC
.	TRBV5-1	many	TRBJ2-5	CASSLGTASTEETQYF	TGCGCCAGCAGCTTGGGGACAGCGAGCACCGAAGAGACCCAGTACTTC
.	TRBV5-1	.	TRBJ1-1	CASTSSGQRNTEAFF	TGCGCCAGCACCTCCTCGGGACAACGGAACACTGAAGCTTTCTTT
TRBD1	TRBV29-1	.	TRBJ2-7	CSAVFVPGQGAPLTYEQYF	TGCAGCGCTGTTTTTGTCCCGGGACAGGGGGCCCCTCTTACCTACGAGCAGTACTTC
.	TRBV4-3	.	TRBJ1-1	CASSQVLRGTEAFF	TGCGCCAGCAGCCAAGTGTTAAGGGGCACTGAAGCTTTCTTT
TRBD2	TRBV9	few	TRBJ2-1	CASSVSSGGYNEQFF	TGTGCCAGCAGCGTATCTAGCGGGGGCTACAATGAGCAGTTCTTC
TRBD2	TRBV11-2	.	TRBJ2-5	CASSLEGLAEETQYF	TGTGCCAGCAGCTTAGAGGGCCTAGCGGAAGAGACCCAGTACTTC